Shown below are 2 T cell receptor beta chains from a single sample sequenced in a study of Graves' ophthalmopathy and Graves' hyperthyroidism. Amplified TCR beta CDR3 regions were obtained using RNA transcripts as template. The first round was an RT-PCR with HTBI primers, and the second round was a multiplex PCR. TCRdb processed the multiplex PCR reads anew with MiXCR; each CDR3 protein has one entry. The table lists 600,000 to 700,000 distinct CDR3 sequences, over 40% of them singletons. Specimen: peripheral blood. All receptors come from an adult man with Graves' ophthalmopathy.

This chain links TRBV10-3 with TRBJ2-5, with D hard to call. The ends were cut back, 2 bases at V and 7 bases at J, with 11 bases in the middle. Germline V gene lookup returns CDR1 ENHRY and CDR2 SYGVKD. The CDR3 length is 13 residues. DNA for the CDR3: TGTGCCATCAGTGAGGGAAAAGAAGGGACCCAGTACTTC. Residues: CAISEGKEGTQYF.

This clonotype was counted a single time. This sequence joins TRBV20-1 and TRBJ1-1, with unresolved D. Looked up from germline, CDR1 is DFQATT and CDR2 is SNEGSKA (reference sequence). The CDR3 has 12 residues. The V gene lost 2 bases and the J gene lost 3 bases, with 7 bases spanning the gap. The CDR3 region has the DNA TGCAGTGCTAGAAAAATGGACACTGAAGCTTTCTTT. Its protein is CSARKMDTEAFF.